One sample yielded the 15 T cell receptor beta chains listed below, sequenced in a study of blood T cell repertoires in COVID-19. TCRdb keeps only in-frame clones here, not all; method: immunoSEQ multiplex PCR. The sample shows fewer than 120,000 clones, 72% of them seen only once. Sequencing was done on a sample of peripheral blood. These TCRs come from a woman in her sixties with acute or convalescent COVID-19.

This chain joins TRBV7-9 and TRBJ2-1; 8 bases map to TRBD2. Unmatched junction bases numbered 7, after V lost 5 bases and J lost 4 bases. CDR1 is SEHNR, CDR2 FQNEAQ, per germline (reference sequence). The CDR3 is made up of 15 amino acids. CDR3 DNA sequence: TGTGCCAGCAGCCCCACTAGCGGCAGGTACAATGAGCAGTTCTTC. Amino acids: CASSPTSGRYNEQFF.

The gene calls are TRBV19 and TRBJ1-5; the D is unclear. CDR3 length equals 14 residues. Between the trimmed V and J ends, which lost 3 bases and 3 bases, there was a span of 9 bases. Germline lookup yields CDR1 LNHDA and CDR2 SQIVND (reference sequence). CDR3 DNA: TGTGCCAGTAGTATCCGCACTAACAATCAGCCCCAGCATTTT. Translation: CASSIRTNNQPQHF.

This rearrangement joins TRBV7-2 to TRBJ2-3; 9 bases agree with TRBD1. There are 16 residues in the CDR3. Per germline, CDR1 SGHTA and CDR2 FQGNSA. V lost 1 base, J lost 3 bases, and 5 bases stayed unmatched. This chain's CDR3 is CASSLGKGTGTDTQYF. CDR3 coding DNA: TGTGCCAGCAGCTTAGGAAAGGGGACAGGGACAGATACGCAGTATTTT.

The rearrangement joins TRBV19 to TRBJ1-2, with TRBD1 matching 7 bases. V was pared by 4 bases and J by 0 bases, with 2 bases of the junction left unmatched. The CDR3 is 14 amino acids. The V gene's germline CDR1 is LNHDA and CDR2 SQIVND (reference sequence). Here the CDR3 reads CASSTGQANYGYTF. The CDR3 DNA reads as TGTGCCAGTAGTACCGGACAGGCTAACTATGGCTACACCTTC.

This clone showed up many times. CDR3: CASSRAGQGNYEQYF. In nucleotides, the CDR3 is TGTGCCAGCAGCCGGGCGGGACAGGGGAACTACGAGCAGTACTTC. This rearrangement joins TRBV5-5 to TRBJ2-7, with 10 bases lining up with TRBD1. The CDR3 loop spans 15 amino acids. J lost 3 bases, V lost 4 bases, and 7 bases had no gene match. The germline V gene encodes CDR1 SGHKS and CDR2 YYEKEE (reference sequence).

This chain joins TRBV20-1 and TRBJ1-5, with TRBD1 matching over 7 bases. The germline V gene encodes CDR1 DFQATT and CDR2 SNEGSKA (reference sequence). Trimming removed 3 bases from V and 4 bases from J; junction bases left unmatched: 9. This CDR3 is 15 amino acids long. CDR3 loop: CSASLEGTDNQPQHF. The DNA for the CDR3 is TGCAGTGCTAGTCTTGAAGGGACAGATAATCAGCCCCAGCATTTT.

This chain joins TRBV30 and TRBJ1-6, with D possibly TRBD1 on 5 matching bases. Germline V gene data show CDR1 as GTSNPN and CDR2 as SVGIG (reference sequence). There are 16 residues in the CDR3. The ends were cut back, 2 bases at V and 7 bases at J, with 18 bases in the middle. For the CDR3, the DNA is TGTGCCTGGAGTAAATTTCAGGGACTGACAAATTCACCCCTCCACTTT. This sequence encodes CAWSKFQGLTNSPLHF.

This clone was picked up a small number of times. The rearrangement links TRBV6-5 to TRBJ2-4; 8 bases fit TRBD1. The CDR3 extends over 13 amino acids. With 7 bases clipped from V and 7 bases from J, the junction kept 6 bases outside the gene matches. Germline V gene data show CDR1 as MNHEY and CDR2 as SVGAGI. CDR3 in DNA: TGTGCCAGCAAAACGGGACAGGCTAACATTCAGTACTTC. Amino acid sequence: CASKTGQANIQYF.

The DNA of the CDR3 is TGTGCCACCAGTGATATACGGGGGGCTAACACAGATACGCAGTATTTT. It encodes CATSDIRGANTDTQYF. This rearrangement joins TRBV24-1 to TRBJ2-3, with a weak D call TRBD2 (7 bases). The CDR3 has 16 amino acids. Trimming took off 3 bases at V and 2 bases at J, with 14 bases between the two ends. From germline, CDR1 is KGHDR and CDR2 SFDVKD.

The chain carries TRBV28 and TRBJ2-1, with D maybe TRBD1 (5 bases). This CDR3 comprises 14 residues. Deletions cut 5 bases from V and 2 bases from J, with 10 bases between. CDR1 and CDR2 (germline): MDHEN, SYDVKM. CDR3 coding DNA: TGTGCCAGCAGTACTGACAGCACCTACAATGAGCAGTTCTTC. It is translated as CASSTDSTYNEQFF.

The J gene is TRBJ1-5, the V gene TRBV30; no clear D. CDR3 length equals 13 residues. CDR1 and CDR2 (germline): GTSNPN, SVGIG (reference sequence). V lost 0 bases and J lost 7, with 10 bases in between. The DNA for the CDR3 is TGTGCCTGGAGTGTACACGGTAGCCAGCCCCAGCATTTT. Protein product: CAWSVHGSQPQHF.

The genes are TRBV29-1 and TRBJ1-2, with D hard to call. The germline CDR1 and CDR2 sequences are SQVTM and ANQGSEA. CDR3 length: 11 residues. The V gene lost 7 bases and the J gene lost 2 bases, with 8 bases spanning the gap. CDR3 sequence: CSDLDNYGYTF. CDR3 nucleotides: TGCAGCGATCTAGACAACTATGGCTACACCTTC.

The CDR3 sequence is CASSRGLVGSGTDTQYF. In nucleotides, the CDR3 is TGTGCCAGCAGCAGAGGACTAGTGGGGAGTGGCACAGATACGCAGTATTTT. The J gene is TRBJ2-3, the V gene TRBV7-2; TRBD2 aligns across 7 bases. This CDR3 is 17 amino acids long. Germline values: CDR1 SGHTA, CDR2 FQGNSA. Losses at the gene ends were 5 bases for V and 1 base for J; bases not matched to a gene: 12.

This clone was seen just once. The chain carries TRBV29-1 and TRBJ2-7; D remains unclear. This CDR3 region has 11 residues. Germline CDR1 is SQVTM and CDR2 is ANQGSEA. The V and J ends lost 6 bases and 1 base respectively, with 7 bases between them. The CDR3 nucleotides read TGCAGCGTAAAAGCGTCCTACGAGCAGTACTTC. Its translation is CSVKASYEQYF.

The table lists this clone with a count of one. The rearrangement uses TRBV2 and TRBJ2-7; TRBD1 matches at 8 bases. The CDR3 extends over 14 amino acids. The germline CDR1 and CDR2 sequences are SNHLY and FYNNEI. J was trimmed by 4 bases and V by 6 bases; bases with no gene match: 8. This CDR3 reads CASRKDRVVYEQYF. The CDR3 DNA reads TGTGCCAGCAGAAAGGACAGGGTGGTTTACGAGCAGTACTTC.